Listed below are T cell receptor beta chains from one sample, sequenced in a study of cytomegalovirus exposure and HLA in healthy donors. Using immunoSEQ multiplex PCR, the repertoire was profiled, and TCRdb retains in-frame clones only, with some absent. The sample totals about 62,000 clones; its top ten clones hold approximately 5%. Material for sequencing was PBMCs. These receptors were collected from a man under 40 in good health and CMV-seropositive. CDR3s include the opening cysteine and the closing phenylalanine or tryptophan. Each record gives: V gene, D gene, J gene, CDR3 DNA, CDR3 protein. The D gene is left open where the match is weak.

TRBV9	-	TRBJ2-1	TGTGCCAGCAGCGTAGAACTAGCCAACGACAATGAGCAGTTCTTC	CASSVELANDNEQFF
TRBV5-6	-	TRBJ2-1	TGTGCCAGCAGCTCCCCGGGACTCGTGCAGTTCTTC	CASSSPGLVQFF
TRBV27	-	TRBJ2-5	TGTGCCAGCAGTTTAATGGGACAAAATAGGGAGACCCAGTACTTC	CASSLMGQNRETQYF
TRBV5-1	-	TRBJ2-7	TGCGCCAGCAGCCCGGCGGCTTTGACCTACGAGCAGTACTTC	CASSPAALTYEQYF
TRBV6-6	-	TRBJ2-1	TGTGCCAGCGCGGCGGCCAATTTCTACAATGAGCAGTTCTTC	CASAAANFYNEQFF
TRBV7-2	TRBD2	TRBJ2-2	TGTGCCAGCAGCCTCATGGGACTAGCGGACACCGGGGAGCTGTTTTTT	CASSLMGLADTGELFF
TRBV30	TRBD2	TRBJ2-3	TGTGCCTGGAGTGGGTGGCGGGAGGGGACAGATACGCAGTATTTT	CAWSGWREGTDTQYF
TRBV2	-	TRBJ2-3	TGTGCCAGCACTTCCGCGGGCACAGATACGCAGTATTTT	CASTSAGTDTQYF
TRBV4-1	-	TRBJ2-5	TGCGCCAGCAGCCAAGGCCGACTAGTCGGGGAGACCCAGTACTTC	CASSQGRLVGETQYF
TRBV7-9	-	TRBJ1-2	TGTGCCAGCAGCTTGAGCCATGGCTACACCTTC	CASSLSHGYTF
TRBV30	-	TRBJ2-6	TGTGCCTGGAGTGCCGGTAGGCCGCAGGGCCCATCTGGGGCCAACGTCCTGACTTTC	CAWSAGRPQGPSGANVLTF
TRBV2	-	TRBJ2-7	TGTGCCAGCAGTGGGAGCGCCTACGAGCAGTACTTC	CASSGSAYEQYF
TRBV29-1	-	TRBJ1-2	TGCAGCGTTGAGGAGACGAACTATGGCTACACCTTC	CSVEETNYGYTF